The source of this TCR beta chain is a study of cytotoxic CD8 clonotypes in ibrutinib-treated CLL. At the level of the study: A median about twelve months of treatment, range 6 to 36, preceded the collection of response samples. Samples yielded averages of approximately 260,000 productive templates and about 89,000 productive rearrangements. Study-wide findings and caveats: Patients with sustained remission and those progressing were sampled at differing times. The public clonotypes identified were infrequent and showed contraction or stability on treatment.

Assay used: immunoSEQ multiplex PCR; TCRdb lists only in-frame clones, some missing. This repertoire shows about 310,000 clones, 80% found once; its top ten account for 6.7%. This CDR3 region has 14 residues. V dropped 5 bases and J dropped 6; count of bases not matched to a gene: 7. In germline, CDR1 is SGHTA, CDR2 FQGNSA. Comment on this clone: Its antigen remains unidentified.

The clonotype originates from a human donor with chronic lymphocytic leukemia. The rearrangement uses TRBV7-2 and TRBJ1-2, with 9 nucleotides matching TRBD1. The input for sequencing was PBMCs, taken before ibrutinib treatment. The CDR3 sequence is CASSRWDRVNGYTF. The CDR3 DNA follows: TGTGCCAGCAGCCGTTGGGACAGGGTCAATGGCTACACCTTC.